A selection of T cell receptor beta chains follows, all from one sample in a study of read filtering for tumor transcriptome and immune sequencing. Each CDR3 protein is one row after TCRdb ran MiXCR on the reads. The sample includes about 24,000 distinct CDR3 sequences, approximately 22% of them seen just once. Sequencing input: a population of CD138-negative cells sorted from bone marrow. These TCRs come from a donor aged 40 or over with multiple myeloma. Both conserved end residues are part of each CDR3. Fields, in order: J gene, CDR3 length, V gene, CDR3 protein.

>TRBJ2-2|14|TRBV6-1
CASWTGLFTGELFF
>TRBJ2-3|12|TRBV20-1
CSATGGKDTQYF
>TRBJ2-2|13|TRBV7-9
CASSAVTTGELFF
>TRBJ2-2|16|TRBV7-9
CASSLVGGGDTGELFF
>TRBJ1-6|14|TRBV12-3/TRBV12-4
CASSLAGSSSPLHF
>TRBJ2-4|14|TRBV6-1
CANSEASRVNIQYF
>TRBJ2-3|14|TRBV5-6
CASKGLKYTDTQYF
>TRBJ1-1|14|TRBV7-9
CASSLAGTDTEAFF
>NA|12|TRBV29-1
CSVEKGLDEAFF
>TRBJ1-1|14|TRBV5-5
CASSFRGVNTEAFF
>TRBJ2-1|16|TRBV7-9
CASSLKGQGGLNEQFF
>TRBJ2-7|16|TRBV20-1
CSAPGRWGLNSYEQYF
>TRBJ2-7|13|TRBV19
CASSIARNYEQYF
>TRBJ2-5|15|TRBV10-2
CASSVTSGGQETQYF
>TRBJ2-7|16|TRBV7-6
CASSLSPTGSSYEQYF
>TRBJ2-5|12|TRBV7-2
CASSHSLETQYF
>TRBJ2-4|18|TRBV11-2
CASSLVPTTGGAGNIQYF
>TRBJ1-4|15|TRBV20-1
CSASPMTGGQEKLFF
>TRBJ2-1|13|TRBV12-3/TRBV12-4
CASREGGTNEQFF
>TRBJ2-3|17|TRBV2
CASSGRLTGDRTDTQYF
>TRBJ2-5|13|TRBV19
CASRGLDQETQYF
>TRBJ1-1|13|TRBV7-8
CATAGGFATEAFF
>TRBJ1-1|17|TRBV6-5
CASSYSGPRSPNREAFF
>TRBJ1-4|13|TRBV4-2
CASSHPLGEKLFF
>TRBJ2-2|16|TRBV24-1
CATSDSSGGGIGELFF
>TRBJ1-6|13|TRBV12-3/TRBV12-4
CASRKDVVLPLHF
>TRBJ2-5|10|TRBV7-9
CASREETQYF
>TRBJ1-2|13|TRBV15
CATSRGGPHGYTF
>TRBJ1-1|11|TRBV6-1
CASSEYRGAFF
>TRBJ1-4|15|TRBV19
CASRTADSPNEKLFF
>TRBJ2-3|15|TRBV7-9
CASSFLAGVRDTQYF
>TRBJ2-7|16|TRBV4-2
CASSQEVGFFSYEQYF
>TRBJ1-2|13|TRBV7-9
CASSSDVYYGYTF
>TRBJ2-7|12|TRBV2
CASSGESYEQYF
>TRBJ2-2|13|TRBV11-1
CASSLAVTGELFF
>TRBJ2-3|15|TRBV4-1
CASSQAGGLADTQYF
>TRBJ1-5|14|TRBV5-6
CASSLVGQNQPQHF
>TRBJ2-1|12|TRBV6-1
CASGGPSNEQFF
>TRBJ1-4|15|TRBV19
CVSSTQGTGNEKLFF
>TRBJ1-1|14|TRBV20-1
CSARPVRSNTEAFF
>TRBJ1-2|13|TRBV12-3/TRBV12-4
CASARSKGYGYTF
>TRBJ2-5|13|TRBV5-6
CASSFPQQETQYF
>TRBJ1-6|15|TRBV20-1
CSASVQYLANSPLHF
>TRBJ2-1|14|TRBV29-1
CSVARGGNYNEQFF
>TRBJ1-1|15|TRBV5-8
CASSPSPGHLTEAFF